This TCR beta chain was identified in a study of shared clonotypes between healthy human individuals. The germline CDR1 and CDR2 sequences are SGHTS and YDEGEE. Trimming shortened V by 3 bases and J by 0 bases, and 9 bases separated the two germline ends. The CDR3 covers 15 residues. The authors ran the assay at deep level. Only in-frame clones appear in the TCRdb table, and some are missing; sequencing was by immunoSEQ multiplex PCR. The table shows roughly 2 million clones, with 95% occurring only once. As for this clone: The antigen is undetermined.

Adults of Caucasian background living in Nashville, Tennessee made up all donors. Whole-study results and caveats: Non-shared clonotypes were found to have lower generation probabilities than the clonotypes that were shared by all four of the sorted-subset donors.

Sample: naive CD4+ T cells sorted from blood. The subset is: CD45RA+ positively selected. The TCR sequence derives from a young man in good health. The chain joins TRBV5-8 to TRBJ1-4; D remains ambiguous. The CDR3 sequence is CASSWSLSTNEKLFF. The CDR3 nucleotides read TGTGCCAGCAGCTGGTCGTTGTCAACTAATGAAAAACTGTTTTTT.